The clone carrying this T cell receptor beta chain was observed a handful of times. Its target is unknown. Treatment: 15 Gy SBRT to primary tumor, nephrectomy 4 weeks later. Nephrectomy followed 15 Gy stereotactic body radiation by 4 weeks. This entry is derived from a study of radiation and T cells in renal cell carcinoma. Assay used: immunoSEQ multiplex PCR; TCRdb lists only in-frame clones, some missing. The sample has around 21,000 clones; roughly half are singletons. The CDR3 is 12 amino acids. The germline gives CDR1 SGHNT, CDR2 YYREEE (reference sequence). V was trimmed by 2 bases and J by 5 bases, leaving 7 bases between them. Whole-study findings and limits: Intratumoral heterogeneity was not captured in these approximately 0.9 g regions. Top 100 clonotypes averaged roughly 50% in irradiated versus 43% in nephrectomy-only tumors.

The starting material was tumor tissue, obtained from a patient whose treatment included radiotherapy and nephrectomy. The clonotype comes from a woman aged 45-65 years with renal cell carcinoma. The V call is TRBV5-4, the J call TRBJ2-5; no reliable D call. The CDR3 spells CASSFQEETQYF. The CDR3 nucleotides read TGTGCCAGCAGCTTCCAGGAGGAGACCCAGTACTTC. Complete variable domain (other parts from reference TRBV5-4 and TRBJ2-5): ETGVTQSPTHLIKTRGQQVTLRCSSQSGHNTVSWYQQALGQGPQFIFQYYREEENGRGNFPPRFSGLQFPNYSSELNVNALELDDSALYLCASSFQEETQYFGPGTRLLVL.